This T cell receptor beta chain was captured by sequencing in a study of blood T cells in healthy people across ages. This CDR3 comprises 13 residues. Germline V gene data show CDR1 as DFQATT and CDR2 as SNEGSKA (reference sequence). V was shortened by 3 bases and J by 6 bases, with 12 bases between the two germline ends. For the second PCR, which ran for roughly 6 to 11 cycles, a sample-barcoded 5' primer and a J-beta primer mix were used. Researchers report that each sample yielded at least 3 million CDR3-containing paired-end reads. Each CDR3 protein is one row after TCRdb ran MiXCR on the 5' RACE reads. In the table there are more than 650,000 distinct CDR3 sequences, around a fifth of which are singletons. The study's findings and limits: Unsorted PBMC input precluded a conclusive naive versus antigen-experienced comparison.

This clonotype was seen a handful of times. Antigen unknown. The sequenced sample was blood. This sequence was found in a man between 65 and 80 years old in good health. V is TRBV20-1 and J is TRBJ1-5, with a tentative D call TRBD1 (5 bases). The CDR3 loop reads CSASPGWGQPQHF. The CDR3 DNA reads TGCAGTGCTAGCCCAGGGTGGGGTCAGCCCCAGCATTTT.